The clone carrying this TCR beta chain was picked up a small number of times. The sample comes from a study of CD8+CD57+ T cells in acquired aplastic anemia. All sequencing subjects had displayed CD8+CD57+ cell expansion on flow cytometry. Template material for TCR beta VDJ and CDR3 profiling consisted of genomic DNA. One entry per CDR3 protein results from TCRdb running MiXCR on the reads. The sample yields 400,000 to 600,000 distinct CDR3 sequences, around 30% seen once. V gave up 4 bases and J gave up 7 bases, with 7 bases separating them. The CDR3 covers 11 residues. Germline V gene lookup returns CDR1 SGHAT and CDR2 FQDESV (reference sequence).

The V gene is TRBV11-1, the J gene TRBJ1-2, with D hard to call. This sequence originates from a human donor with aplastic anemia. Input material: sorted CD4+, CD8+, or CD8+CD57+ T cells (not recorded which) from PBMCs. The DNA of the CDR3 is TGTGCCAGCAGCTCGGGAGTTGGCTACACCTTC. It encodes CASSSGVGYTF.